This T cell receptor (gamma chain) is from a study of gamma delta lymphoproliferative disorders and STAT genes. TCRdb reran clone calling via CATT on the multiplex PCR reads. There are more than 2,000 gamma-chain clones in the sample; 12% occur only once, and around 18% lies in the top ten. Germline V gives CDR1 EGSNGY, CDR2 YDSYNSKV. The CDR3 is 15 residues long. V trimming: 3 bases; J trimming: 2 bases; junction bases outside the gene matches: 6. The receptor sequences were amplified from genomic DNA of peripheral blood mononuclear cells. By frequency in the sample, this clone is large. Sequencing was performed on blood. The chain is built from TRGV2 and TRGJP1. TCRdb offers no J gene call, so here the DNA was matched to germline to obtain one. This TCR was recovered from a human donor in good health. The CDR3 sequence: CATWDFWTTGWFKIF. For the CDR3, the DNA is TGTGCCACCTGGGACTTTTGGACCACTGGTTGGTTCAAGATATTT.